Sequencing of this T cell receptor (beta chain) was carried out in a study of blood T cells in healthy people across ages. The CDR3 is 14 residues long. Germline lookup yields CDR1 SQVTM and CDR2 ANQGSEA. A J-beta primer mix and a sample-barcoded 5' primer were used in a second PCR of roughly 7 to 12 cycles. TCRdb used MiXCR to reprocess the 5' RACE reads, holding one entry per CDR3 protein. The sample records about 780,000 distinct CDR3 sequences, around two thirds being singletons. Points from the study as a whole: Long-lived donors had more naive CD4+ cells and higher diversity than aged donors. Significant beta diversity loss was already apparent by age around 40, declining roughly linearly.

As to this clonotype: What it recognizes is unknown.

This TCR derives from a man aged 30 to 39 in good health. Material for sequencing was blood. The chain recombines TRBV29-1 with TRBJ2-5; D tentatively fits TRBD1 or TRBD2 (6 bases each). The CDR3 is CGGSRGTRQETQYF. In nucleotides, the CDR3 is TGCGGGGGGTCCAGGGGAACGCGACAAGAGACCCAGTACTTC.